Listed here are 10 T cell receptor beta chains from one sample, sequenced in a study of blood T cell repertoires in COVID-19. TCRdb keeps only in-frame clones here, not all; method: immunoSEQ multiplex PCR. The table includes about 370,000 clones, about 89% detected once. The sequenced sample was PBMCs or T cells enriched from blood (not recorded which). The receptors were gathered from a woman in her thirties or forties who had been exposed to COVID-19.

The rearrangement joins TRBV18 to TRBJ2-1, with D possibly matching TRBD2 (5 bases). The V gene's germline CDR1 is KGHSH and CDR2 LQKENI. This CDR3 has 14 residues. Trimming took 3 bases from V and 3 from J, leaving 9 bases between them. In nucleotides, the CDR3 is TGTGCCAGCTCACCGCCTAGCATCTACAATGAGCAGTTCTTC. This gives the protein CASSPPSIYNEQFF.

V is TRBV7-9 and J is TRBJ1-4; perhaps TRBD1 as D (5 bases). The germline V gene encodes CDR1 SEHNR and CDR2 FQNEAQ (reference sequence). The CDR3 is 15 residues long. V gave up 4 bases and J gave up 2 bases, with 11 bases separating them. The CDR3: CASSWGVGTNEKLFF. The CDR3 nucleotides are TGTGCCAGCAGCTGGGGGGTGGGGACTAATGAAAAACTGTTTTTT.

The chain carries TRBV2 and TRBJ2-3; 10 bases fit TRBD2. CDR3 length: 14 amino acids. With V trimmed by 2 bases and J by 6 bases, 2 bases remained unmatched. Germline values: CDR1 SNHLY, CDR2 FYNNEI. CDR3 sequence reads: CASSELAGEDTQYF. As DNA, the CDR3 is TGTGCCAGCAGTGAACTAGCGGGGGAGGATACGCAGTATTTT.

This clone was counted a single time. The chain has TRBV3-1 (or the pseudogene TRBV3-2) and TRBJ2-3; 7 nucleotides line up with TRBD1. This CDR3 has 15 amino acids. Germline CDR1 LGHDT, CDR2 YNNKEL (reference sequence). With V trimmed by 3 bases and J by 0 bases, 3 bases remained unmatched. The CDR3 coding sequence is TGTGCCAGCAGCCAGGGCAGGGGGAGCACAGATACGCAGTATTTT. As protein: CASSQGRGSTDTQYF.

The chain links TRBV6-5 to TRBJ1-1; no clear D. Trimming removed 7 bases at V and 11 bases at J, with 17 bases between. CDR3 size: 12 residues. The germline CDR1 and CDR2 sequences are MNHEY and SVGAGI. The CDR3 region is CASKSTGWDAFF. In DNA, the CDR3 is TGTGCCAGCAAATCGACGGGGTGGGATGCTTTCTTT.

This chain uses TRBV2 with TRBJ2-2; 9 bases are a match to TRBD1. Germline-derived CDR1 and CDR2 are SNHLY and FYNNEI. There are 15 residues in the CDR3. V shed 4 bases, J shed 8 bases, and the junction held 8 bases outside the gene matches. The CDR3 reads CASSGTGVSLGELFF. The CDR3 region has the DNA TGTGCCAGCAGTGGGACAGGGGTATCTTTAGGGGAGCTGTTTTTT.

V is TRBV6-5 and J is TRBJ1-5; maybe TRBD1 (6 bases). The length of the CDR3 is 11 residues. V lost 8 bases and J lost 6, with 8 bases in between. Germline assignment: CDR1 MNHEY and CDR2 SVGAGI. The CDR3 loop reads CASGRGQPQHF. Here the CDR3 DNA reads TGTGCCAGCGGCAGGGGTCAGCCCCAGCATTTT.

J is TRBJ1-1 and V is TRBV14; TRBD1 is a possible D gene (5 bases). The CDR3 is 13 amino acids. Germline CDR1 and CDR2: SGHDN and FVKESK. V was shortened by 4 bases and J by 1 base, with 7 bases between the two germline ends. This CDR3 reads CASSLTGNTEAFF. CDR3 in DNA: TGTGCCAGCAGCCTAACAGGGAACACTGAAGCTTTCTTT.

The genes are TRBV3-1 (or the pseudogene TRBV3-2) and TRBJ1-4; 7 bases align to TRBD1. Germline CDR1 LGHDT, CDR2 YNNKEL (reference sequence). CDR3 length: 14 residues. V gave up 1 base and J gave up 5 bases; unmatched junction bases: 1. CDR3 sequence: CASSQGDRNEKLFF. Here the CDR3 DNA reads TGTGCCAGCAGCCAAGGGGACAGAAATGAAAAACTGTTTTTT.

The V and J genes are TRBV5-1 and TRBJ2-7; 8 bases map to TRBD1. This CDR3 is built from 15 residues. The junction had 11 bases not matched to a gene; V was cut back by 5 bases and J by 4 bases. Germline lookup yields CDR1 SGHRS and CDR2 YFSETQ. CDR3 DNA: TGCGCCAGCAGTCGCCTGGGACAGGCTACTTACGAGCAGTACTTC. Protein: CASSRLGQATYEQYF.